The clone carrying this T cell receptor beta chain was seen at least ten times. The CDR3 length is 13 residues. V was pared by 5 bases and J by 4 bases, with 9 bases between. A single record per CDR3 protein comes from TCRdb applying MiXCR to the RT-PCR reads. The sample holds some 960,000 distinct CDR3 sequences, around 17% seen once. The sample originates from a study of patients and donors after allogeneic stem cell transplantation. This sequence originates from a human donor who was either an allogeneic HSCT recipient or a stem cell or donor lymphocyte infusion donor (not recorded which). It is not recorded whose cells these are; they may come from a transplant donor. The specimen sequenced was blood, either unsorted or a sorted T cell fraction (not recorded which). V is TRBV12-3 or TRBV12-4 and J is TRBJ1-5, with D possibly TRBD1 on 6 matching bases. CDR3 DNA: TGTGCCAGCAGTGACAGGATTAATCAGCCCCAGCATTTT. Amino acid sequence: CASSDRINQPQHF.